This T cell receptor (beta chain) emerged from a study of control samples from healthy donors and cancer patients. Only in-frame clones appear in the TCRdb table, and some are missing; sequencing was by immunoSEQ multiplex PCR. The sample has approximately 120,000 clones, 90% seen once. The CDR3 loop spans 17 amino acids. V lost 3 bases and J lost 0, with 15 bases in between. Germline assignment: CDR1 MNHNS and CDR2 SASEGT. This sequence joins TRBV6-1 and TRBJ2-4; the D gene is possibly TRBD2 (6 bases). The material sequenced was blood. The TCR comes from a human donor in good health. The donor label of this sample is uncertain. CDR3 loop: CASSDGSRGLAKNIQYF. Here the CDR3 DNA reads TGTGCCAGCAGTGACGGCTCCCGGGGGTTAGCCAAAAACATTCAGTACTTC.